This T cell receptor beta chain was sequenced in a study of cytomegalovirus exposure and HLA in healthy donors. In the PCR, 60 Vbeta and 13 Jbeta primers were used. Sequencing used immunoSEQ multiplex PCR; TCRdb keeps in-frame clones, though not all of them. The sample contains roughly 150,000 clones, roughly three quarters of which appear only once. CDR1 and CDR2 from the germline V gene are GTSNPN and SVGIG (reference sequence). This CDR3 contains 16 residues. V lost 0 bases and J lost 2, with 13 bases in between. This sequence was found in a man between 18 and 29 years old in good health and CMV-seropositive. The chain uses TRBV30 and TRBJ1-4; D gene ambiguous. The sequencing sample was made of PBMCs. CDR3 DNA sequence: TGTGCCTGGAGTGTAGGTGGAGGGATTACTAATGAAAAACTGTTTTTT. Translating gives CAWSVGGGITNEKLFF.